These 9 T cell receptor beta chains were sequenced from one sample in a study of T-cell reconstitution after alpha-beta-depleted transplantation in children. For TCRbeta, the library was prepared with unique molecular identifiers. TCRdb called the PCR reads again in MiXCR, with one record for every CDR3 protein. The sample carries more than 400,000 distinct CDR3 sequences, around 46% recorded once. The source was PBMCs, collected before TCRalphabeta/CD19-depleted stem cell transplant. These receptors all come from a girl aged 2 to 9 with aplastic anemia, due to receive a stem cell transplant.

This clonotype has ten or more counts. The rearrangement links TRBV5-1 to TRBJ2-3; TRBD1 matches at 11 bases. Per germline, CDR1 SGHRS and CDR2 YFSETQ. This CDR3 region has 15 residues. Trimming took 4 bases from V and 4 from J; bases not matched to a gene: 5. CDR3 amino acids: CASSRWTGGADTQYF. In nucleotides, the CDR3 is TGCGCCAGCAGCCGTTGGACAGGGGGCGCAGATACGCAGTATTTT.

This clonotype was counted at least ten times. This chain connects TRBV20-1 to TRBJ1-1, with 9 bases lining up with TRBD1. The trim removed 0 bases at V and 0 bases at J, leaving 17 bases unmatched. Germline V gene data show CDR1 as DFQATT and CDR2 as SNEGSKA (reference sequence). The CDR3 has 20 residues. In DNA form, the CDR3 reads TGCAGTGCTAGAGATCCCGGGACAGGGTCTAACCTCTTCATGAACACTGAAGCTTTCTTT. This sequence encodes CSARDPGTGSNLFMNTEAFF.

The chain is built from TRBV6-5 and TRBJ2-3; 8 bases line up with TRBD1. The V gene's germline CDR1 is MNHEY and CDR2 SVGAGI. The junction had 11 bases not matched to a gene; V was cut back by 4 bases and J by 2 bases. The CDR3 totals 17 residues. CDR3 amino acids: CASSFQVGQAYTDTQYF. DNA for the CDR3: TGTGCCAGCAGTTTCCAAGTGGGACAGGCCTACACAGATACGCAGTATTTT.

CDR3 region: CASSYTTNEQFF. The CDR3 DNA reads as TGTGCCAGCAGTTACACTACCAATGAGCAGTTCTTC. This chain connects TRBV12-3 or TRBV12-4 to TRBJ2-1; D gene ambiguous. V lost 4 bases, J lost 6 bases, and 7 bases lay in between. The CDR3 has 12 amino acids.

V gene TRBV29-1 combines with J gene TRBJ2-7; a possible D gene is TRBD2 (6 bases). This CDR3 is 14 amino acids long. V lost 6 bases and J lost 2, with 17 bases in between. CDR1 and CDR2 from the germline V gene are SQVTM and ANQGSEA. CDR3 sequence reads: CSVSDGGGPYEQYF. For the CDR3, the DNA is TGCAGCGTCTCCGATGGGGGAGGTCCCTACGAGCAGTACTTC.

This clonotype was detected only a few times. The gene calls are TRBV6-1 and TRBJ2-1; 10 positions match TRBD1. There are 14 residues in the CDR3. J gave up 5 bases and V 6 bases, and 4 bases lay outside the gene matches. Germline CDR1 is MNHNS and CDR2 is SASEGT. CDR3 DNA: TGTGCCAGCAGACCGGGACAGGGGAACAATGAGCAGTTCTTC. Translating gives CASRPGQGNNEQFF.

This chain joins TRBV21-1 and TRBJ2-7; the table assigns TRBD1, which was not confirmed against the DNA. TRBV21-1 is a listed pseudogene. CDR3 length: 15 residues. CDR3 residues: CASSKEGQGVHEQYF. The DNA of the CDR3 is TGTGCCAGCAGCAAAGAGGGACAGGGGGTCCACGAGCAGTACTTC.

V gene TRBV5-1 combines with J gene TRBJ2-2, with 9 nucleotides matching TRBD2. The CDR3 has 16 residues. The V and J ends lost 0 bases and 7 bases, in that order; junction bases with no gene match: 7. Looked up from germline, CDR1 is SGHRS and CDR2 is YFSETQ. CDR3 loop: CASSLVTSGVVGELFF. The CDR3 DNA sequence: TGCGCCAGCAGCTTGGTGACTAGCGGAGTCGTCGGGGAGCTGTTTTTT.

The chain links TRBV24-1 to TRBJ2-3, with 14 bases lining up with TRBD2. The V gene's germline CDR1 is KGHDR and CDR2 SFDVKD. The ends lost 9 bases at V and 6 bases at J; junction bases unmatched: 16. There are 18 residues in the CDR3. The CDR3 bases are TGTGCCACCGAGAGTCGCGGGGGACTAGCGGGAGTTCTGGATACGCAGTATTTT. The encoded protein is CATESRGGLAGVLDTQYF.